This entry is about one T cell receptor (beta chain). What it binds is unknown. The sample originates from a study of T cell responses to AZD1222 COVID-19 vaccine. Study-wide results and caveats: Along spike, vaccine-associated CD4 TCRs were found throughout, with dominance at 160-218 and 743-854. Nearly half of the spike-specific TCRs reportedly recognize variant regions that carry no mutations. In a largely white British group with more females than males, clonal diversity was possibly underestimated. Two doses of AZD1222 preceded a rise in Spike-specific TCR breadth and depth.

Clones were sequenced by immunoSEQ multiplex PCR, and TCRdb holds only the in-frame ones, with some missing. The sample holds about 140,000 clones, approximately 86% seen once. Per the germline V gene, CDR1 is MNHEY and CDR2 is SVGEGT. This CDR3 is built from 12 residues. V shed 6 bases and J shed 11 bases, with 16 bases lying between them. The material sequenced was peripheral blood, taken on day 0 of AZD1222 vaccination. This receptor was taken from an adult in good health. The V and J genes are TRBV6-2 or TRBV6-3 and TRBJ1-1, with a possible D match to TRBD1 (5 bases). CDR3 protein: CASSRPGLGAFF. CDR3 in DNA: TGTGCCAGCAGCCGACCGGGACTTGGGGCTTTCTTT.